This TCR beta chain is from a study of blood T cell repertoires in COVID-19. Profiling relied on immunoSEQ multiplex PCR, and the TCRdb table lists in-frame clones only, not all of them. The sample contains 100,000 to 150,000 clones, over 75% of which appear only once. Germline V gene data show CDR1 as SNHLY and CDR2 as FYNNEI. V dropped 4 bases and J dropped 8 bases, with 17 bases sitting between them. This CDR3 has 14 amino acids. The material sequenced was peripheral blood. The TCR comes from a woman of 80 years or more with acute or convalescent COVID-19. The chain recombines TRBV2 with TRBJ1-2, with D perhaps TRBD1 (5 bases). The CDR3 DNA sequence: TGTGCCAGCAGTGTAGGCAGCGTAACAGGAGGCTACACCTTC. Its protein is CASSVGSVTGGYTF.